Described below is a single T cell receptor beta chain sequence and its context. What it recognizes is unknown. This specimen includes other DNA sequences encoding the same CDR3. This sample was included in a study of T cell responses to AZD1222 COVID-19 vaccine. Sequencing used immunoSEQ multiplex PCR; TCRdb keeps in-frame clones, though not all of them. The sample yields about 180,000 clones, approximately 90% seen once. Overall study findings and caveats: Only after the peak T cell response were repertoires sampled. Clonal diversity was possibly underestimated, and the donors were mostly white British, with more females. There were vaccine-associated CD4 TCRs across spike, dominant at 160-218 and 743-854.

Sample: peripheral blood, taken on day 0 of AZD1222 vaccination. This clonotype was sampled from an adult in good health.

The CDR3: CASNRGTDTQYF. The CDR3, as DNA: TGTGCCAGCAACCGAGGAACAGATACGCAGTATTTT. This chain connects TRBV25-1 to TRBJ2-3; D is unclear. Germline assignment: CDR1 MGHDK and CDR2 SYGVNS. Deletions cut 7 bases from V and 3 bases from J, with 8 bases between. The CDR3 sequence is 12 residues long.